The entry that follows covers one TCR beta chain sequence. This entry is derived from a study of blood T cell repertoires in COVID-19. The wider study: PBMCs, B-cell-depleted T cells, or T cells provided the cDNA or gDNA that made up the material.

The CDR3 is 17 amino acids. The ends lost 2 bases at V and 2 bases at J; junction bases unmatched: 9. Germline CDR1 reads KGHSH; CDR2 reads LQKENI. Cohort 3 donors counted as recovered after two negative PCRs, clearance, or resolved symptoms. Measured with immunoSEQ multiplex PCR; TCRdb has only the in-frame clones, and not every one. In the table there are 400,000 to 450,000 clones, roughly nine tenths of which are singletons. Input material: PBMCs or T cells enriched from blood (not recorded which). The sequence derives from a man aged 25 to 40 who had recovered from COVID-19. The chain joins TRBV18 to TRBJ2-3, with 8 nucleotides matching TRBD2. This chain's CDR3 is CASSPDASGRDTDTQYF. The CDR3 region has the DNA TGTGCCAGCTCACCAGACGCCAGCGGGAGAGACACAGATACGCAGTATTTT.